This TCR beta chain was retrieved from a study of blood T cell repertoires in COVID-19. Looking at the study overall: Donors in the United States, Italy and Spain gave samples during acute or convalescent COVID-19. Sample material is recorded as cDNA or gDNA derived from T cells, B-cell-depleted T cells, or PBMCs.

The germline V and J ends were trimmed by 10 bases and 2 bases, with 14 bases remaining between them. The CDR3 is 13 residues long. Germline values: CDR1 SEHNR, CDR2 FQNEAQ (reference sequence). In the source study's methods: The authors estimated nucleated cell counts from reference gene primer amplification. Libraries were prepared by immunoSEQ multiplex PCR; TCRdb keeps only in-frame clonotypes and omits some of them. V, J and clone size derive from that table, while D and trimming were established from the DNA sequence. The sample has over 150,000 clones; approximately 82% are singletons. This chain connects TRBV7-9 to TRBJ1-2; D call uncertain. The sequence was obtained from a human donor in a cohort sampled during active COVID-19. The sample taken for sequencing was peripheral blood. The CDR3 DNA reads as TGTGCCACCGTGGAGAGGTCCAACTATGGCTACACCTTC. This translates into CATVERSNYGYTF.